What follows is one TCR beta chain and its context. The source of the sample is a study of blood T cell repertoires in COVID-19. Overall study: From T cells, B-cell-depleted T cells, or PBMCs came the material, which was cDNA or gDNA.

Using immunoSEQ multiplex PCR, the repertoire was profiled, and TCRdb retains in-frame clones only, with some absent. This sample has roughly 200,000 clones, with approximately 84% found just once. The CDR3 has 15 amino acids. CDR1 and CDR2 (germline): MDHEN, SYDVKM. V lost 2 bases, J lost 7 bases, and 5 bases stayed unmatched. Sequenced: peripheral blood. The chain couples TRBV28 to TRBJ1-2, with 12 bases matching TRBD1. This TCR came from a woman between 65 and 79 years old with active or convalescent COVID-19. CDR3 loop: CASSLGDRGRFGYTF. The CDR3 coding sequence is TGTGCCAGCAGTTTAGGGGACAGGGGGCGATTTGGCTACACCTTC.